This entry concerns a single T cell receptor beta chain. This clone was seen a handful of times. Its cognate antigen has yet to be identified. Base quality data are lacking; no much larger clone is found one base away. The sample originates from a study of blood T cell repertoires in COVID-19 (TCRdb year 2020). Notes on the research overall: The collaborator samples originated in the United States, Italy and Spain and spanned the acute and convalescent phases of COVID-19. The material from the prospective study consisted of cDNA or gDNA derived from T cells, B-cell-depleted T cells, or PBMCs. Deeply sampled blood TCRbeta repertoires from subjects exposed to, actively infected with, or recovered from COVID-19 were included in the dataset. The repertoires were released in a freely available public database meant as a resource for research on the immune response to SARS-CoV-2. The samples were drawn from the first 160 participants of the ongoing ImmuneRACE study and from 950 to 1,500 subjects provided by 6 global collaborators. Sample metadata almost always included a de-identified subject ID, COVID-19 status, age in years and sex. Where available, HLA class I and class II types were obtained from metadata supplied by the sample provider rather than from assay-based typing.

TCRbeta CDR3 regions were amplified from genomic DNA using the immunoSEQ Assay, a bias-controlled multiplex PCR. The authors processed their data as follows. The number of nucleated cells in each sample was estimated by amplification of reference gene primers within the assay. To quantify the absolute abundance of each unique TCRbeta CDR3 rearrangement, sequence reads were collapsed and filtered. For each sample, productive Simpson clonality was calculated by taking the square root of Simpson's diversity index across productive rearrangements. Imported from immuneACCESS, the table was reduced by TCRdb to in-frame sequences with V and J called. These copies leave out some clones; in studies compared against another copy, an unresolved V gene accounts for under half, and the cause of the remainder is not known. From that table come the V and J calls and clone size; the DNA was used to work out D and trimming. The sample yields roughly 72,000 clones; roughly 85% were counted once. The ten largest clonotypes hold over 35% of the sample.

The collaborating institutions used their own protocols to collect whole blood in K2EDTA tubes. For TCRbeta analysis, collaborators shipped samples as frozen whole blood, isolated PBMCs, or DNA extracted from either of those sample types. Based on the germline V gene, the CDR1 and CDR2 sequences are ENHRY and SYGVKD. V is clipped by 1 base and J by 2 bases, and the sequence between their germline boundaries is 12 bases long. The CDR3, from cysteine to phenylalanine, totals 16 residues. CDR3 DNA is the only sequence kept; it has 48 bases, read in frame from the first base. General study outcomes and caveats: Clinical and demographic metadata were provided uncurated, with the amount varying by source and participant.

The specimen sequenced was peripheral blood. The rearranged chain carries TRBV10-3 and TRBJ1-3; TRBD1 is a possible D gene, resting on 5 matching bases. This TCR came from a human donor in a cohort sampled during active COVID-19. DNA sequence: TGTGCCATCAGTGAGTTCAGGGAGGTCGCTGGAAACACCATATATTTT. This translates into CAISEFREVAGNTIYF.